This T cell receptor (beta chain) was profiled in a study of blood T cells in healthy people across ages (dated by TCRdb to between 2015 and 2017). Study-wide context: In model experiments, roughly one uniquely barcoded TCR beta cDNA molecule per two T cells was captured by template switching. Age-related changes in TCR beta repertoire diversity were measured in the study by deep sequencing normalized with unique cDNA molecular identifiers. Four age groups were formed from the donors: young (average about 17 years), middle-aged (approximately 40), aged (about 62) and long-lived (around 82). To avoid experimental bias, donors of different ages were spread randomly across the sequencing lanes. The study analyzed two additional independent replicas of 1 million unique cDNA reads from the same blood draw for two donors, one aged 18 to 30 and one aged 80 or older. Study-wide conclusions, independent of this receptor: Compared with the aged group, the long-lived group had more naive CD4+ T cells, fewer expanded clones and increased TCR diversity, suggesting age selection. As age increased, observed TCR beta diversity per million T cells dropped in a roughly linear way, and a significant reduction was already evident by age about 40. Bulk unsorted PBMC profiling prevented conclusive comparison of naive and antigen-experienced compartments. The CMV infection status of donors was not known, potentially confounding age-related changes in expanded clonotypes. A strong correlation was found between observed TCR beta diversity and the percentage of naive T cells measured by flow cytometry. Estimates of total diversity from one million sequenced T cells were regarded as lower bounds and underestimates.

The CDR3 starts with the cysteine, ends with the phenylalanine, and has 14 residues. Just the 42-base CDR3 DNA is kept, in frame starting at base 1. A distance of 8 bases separates the germline ends of V and J, which lose 1 base and 4 bases respectively. There are many counts of this clonotype. The antigen this receptor binds is unknown. It has no much larger one-base neighbor in the sample; base qualities were not kept. Library preparation used 5' RACE. The listed sequencing device is Illumina HiSeq 2500. A second 7 to 11 cycle PCR used a sample-barcoded 5' primer and a J-beta primer mix. A unique molecular identifier was introduced onto each TCR beta cDNA molecule by a template-switch 5' adaptor carrying 12 random nucleotides. At least 2.5 million CDR3-containing paired-end reads were obtained from each sample. First-strand cDNA synthesis was performed from all RNA using the Mint cDNA synthesis kit, with priming by a TRBC-specific oligonucleotide. Following uracil-DNA glycosylase treatment, all cDNA underwent a first 18-cycle PCR with the universal primers M1SS and BC2_uni_R. From the authors' description of their analysis: Normalization of each sample was performed by random selection of 1 million high-quality reads, each carrying a distinct molecular identifier. Instead of being binned into consensus sequences, reads that shared molecular identifiers were thrown out. MiTCR, run with a Q25 quality threshold and the strictest error-elimination algorithm, handled CDR3 identification, clonotype clustering and error correction. A nonparametric unseen species model with Euler transformation was used to estimate a lower bound on total TCR beta diversity. TCRdb itself trimmed the public reads at Q25 with fastp, ran MiXCR and retained productive beta chains. Each entry merges the rows of one CDR3 protein and shows their most common DNA and genes. TCRdb's processing, not the study's, gives the V and J calls here. In all, the sample holds under 1,000,000 distinct CDR3 sequences, and roughly 34% of those were seen once. 10% to 15% of the sample is taken by the ten largest.

The roughly 39 donors, aged about 6 to 95 years, were systemically healthy Caucasian individuals from Russia. About 9.8 milliliters of peripheral blood were drawn from each donor into EDTA-treated Vacutainer tubes. Ficoll-Paque density-gradient centrifugation was used to isolate PBMCs, with at least 6.5 million per sample. Total RNA, at least 5 micrograms per sample, was extracted from PBMCs with Trizol reagent. For every donor, an aliquot of PBMCs went through flow cytometry to measure the percentages of naive CD45RAhigh/CD27high T cells. The rearranged chain carries TRBV12-3 or TRBV12-4 and TRBJ1-5, with a weak D call of TRBD1 (6 bases match). Sequenced sample: blood. The TCR comes from a man between 18 and 29 years old in good health. The CDR3 amino acid sequence is: CASSLGTENQPQHF. The bases are TGTGCCAGCAGTTTAGGGACAGAAAATCAGCCCCAGCATTTT.